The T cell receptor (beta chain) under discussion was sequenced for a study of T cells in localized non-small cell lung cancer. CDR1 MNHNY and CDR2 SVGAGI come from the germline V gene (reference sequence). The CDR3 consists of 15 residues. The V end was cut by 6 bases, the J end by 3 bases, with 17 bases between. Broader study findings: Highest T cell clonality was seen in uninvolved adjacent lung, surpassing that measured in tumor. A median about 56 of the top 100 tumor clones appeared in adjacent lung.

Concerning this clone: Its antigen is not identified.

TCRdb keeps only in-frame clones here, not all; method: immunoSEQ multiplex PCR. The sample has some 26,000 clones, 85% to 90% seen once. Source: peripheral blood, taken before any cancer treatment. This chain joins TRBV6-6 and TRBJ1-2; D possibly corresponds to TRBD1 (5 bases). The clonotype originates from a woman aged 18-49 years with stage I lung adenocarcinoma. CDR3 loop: CASREALGRDYGYTF. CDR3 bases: TGTGCCAGCAGGGAGGCCTTGGGGCGGGACTATGGCTACACCTTC.